Sequencing of this T cell receptor (beta chain) was carried out in a study of shared clonotypes between healthy human individuals. TCRdb keeps only in-frame clones here, not all; method: immunoSEQ multiplex PCR. The sample has about 660,000 clones, less than 85% seen once; the top ten hold about 1.7%. Sequencing used memory CD4+ T cells sorted from blood. Sample subset: CD45RA-negative fraction. This TCR came from a woman aged 25-40 years in good health.

Written as DNA, the CDR3 is TGCGCCAGCAGCATGACAGGGCCTGGAAACACCATATATTTT. Residues: CASSMTGPGNTIYF. The V gene is TRBV5-1, the J gene TRBJ1-3; the match to TRBD1 covers 7 bases. The CDR3 has 14 amino acids. The V gene's germline CDR1 is SGHRS and CDR2 YFSETQ. V shed 4 bases and J 2 bases; nucleotides not matched to a gene: 3.